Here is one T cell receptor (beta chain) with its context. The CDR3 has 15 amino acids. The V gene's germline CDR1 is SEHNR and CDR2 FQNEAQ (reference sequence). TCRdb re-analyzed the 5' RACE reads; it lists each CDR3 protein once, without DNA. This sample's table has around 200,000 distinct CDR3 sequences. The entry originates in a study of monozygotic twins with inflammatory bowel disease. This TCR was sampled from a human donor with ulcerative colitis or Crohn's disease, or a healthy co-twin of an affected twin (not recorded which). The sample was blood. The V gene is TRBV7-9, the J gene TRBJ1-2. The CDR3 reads CASSLEQAGYYGYTF. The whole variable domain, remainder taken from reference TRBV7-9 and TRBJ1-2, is DTGVSQNPRHKITKRGQNVTFRCDPISEHNRLYWYRQTLGQGPEFLTYFQNEAQLEKSRLLSDRFSAERPKGSFSTLEIQRTEQGDSAMYLCASSLEQAGYYGYTFGSGTRLTVV.